Listed below are T cell receptor beta chains from one sample, sequenced in a study of blood T cell repertoires in COVID-19. Method: immunoSEQ multiplex PCR; TCRdb's copy keeps in-frame clones and lacks some. The table records some 83,000 clones, 86% of them present only once. Input material: peripheral blood. These receptors were obtained from a man in his fifties or sixties with active COVID-19. CDR3s include the opening cysteine and the closing phenylalanine or tryptophan. The D gene is left open where the match is weak. For some rows the clone size is stated as once, few or many, or as a class when expanded; others skip it.

CDR3: CASSILNFVNEQFF
DNA: TGTGCCAGTAGTATACTTAATTTCGTCAATGAGCAGTTCTTC
J: TRBJ2-1
D: .
V: TRBV19
size: once
length: 14

CDR3: CASSVGGTESYEQYF
DNA: TGTGCCAGCAGCGTAGGCGGGACAGAGTCCTACGAGCAGTACTTC
J: TRBJ2-7
D: .
V: TRBV9
size: .
length: 15

CDR3: CASSVVRGRGGYTF
DNA: TGTGCCAGCAGCGTAGTAAGGGGGCGGGGAGGCTACACCTTC
J: TRBJ1-2
D: TRBD1
V: TRBV9
size: .
length: 14

CDR3: CASRPSGGASNEQFF
DNA: TGCGCCAGCAGGCCAAGCGGGGGGGCCTCAAATGAGCAGTTCTTC
J: TRBJ2-1
D: TRBD2
V: TRBV5-1
size: .
length: 15

CDR3: CASSSSGGGAVETQYF
DNA: TGTGCCAGCAGCTCGTCCGGCGGGGGGGCTGTGGAGACCCAGTACTTC
J: TRBJ2-5
D: TRBD2
V: TRBV11-2
size: .
length: 16

CDR3: CASSLLGAEQRPQHF
DNA: TGTGCCAGCAGTCTGCTTGGGGCCGAGCAGAGGCCCCAGCATTTT
J: TRBJ1-5
D: .
V: TRBV5-8
size: .
length: 15

CDR3: CASTSAGTRGETQYF
DNA: TGCGCCAGCACCTCGGCCGGGACTAGAGGTGAGACCCAGTACTTC
J: TRBJ2-5
D: TRBD2
V: TRBV5-1
size: .
length: 15

CDR3: CASSLGISGRIGEQFF
DNA: TGTGCCAGCAGCCTAGGGATTAGCGGGAGGATAGGTGAGCAGTTCTTC
J: TRBJ2-1
D: TRBD2
V: TRBV7-3
size: .
length: 16

CDR3: CASSEERTGVDEQYF
DNA: TGTGCCAGCAGTGAAGAGAGGACAGGGGTGGACGAGCAGTACTTC
J: TRBJ2-7
D: TRBD1
V: TRBV6-1
size: .
length: 15

CDR3: CASSEGSKYYGYTF
DNA: TGTGCCAGCAGTGAGGGCAGTAAATACTATGGCTACACCTTC
J: TRBJ1-2
D: .
V: TRBV2
size: .
length: 14